This is a list of T cell receptor beta chains from one sample in a study of blood T cell repertoires in COVID-19. Profiling relied on immunoSEQ multiplex PCR, and the TCRdb table lists in-frame clones only, not all of them. The data contain about 300,000 clones, over 75% of them seen just once; the ten biggest clones take up 6% to 7%. Sequencing was performed on peripheral blood. These receptors all come from a woman between 25 and 40 years old with COVID-19, enrolled during active disease. The CDR3 runs from the conserved cysteine through the conserved F or W. The order of the fields is clone size, D gene, J gene, V gene, CDR3 protein, CDR3 DNA. D genes are given only for firm matches. Size is omitted from some rows. Given values are once, few, many or a class for expanded clones.

clone_size: -
d_call: TRBD2
j_call: TRBJ2-5
v_call: TRBV18
cdr3_aa: CASSPRLAGGQETQYF
cdr3_nt: TGTGCCAGCTCACCAAGATTAGCGGGAGGGCAAGAGACCCAGTACTTC

clone_size: -
d_call: -
j_call: TRBJ1-2
v_call: TRBV7-9
cdr3_aa: CASSDSGF
cdr3_nt: TGTGCCAGCAGCGACTCGGGCTTC

clone_size: -
d_call: TRBD2
j_call: TRBJ2-1
v_call: TRBV3-1/TRBV3-2
cdr3_aa: CASSPGTSGSRPYNEQFF
cdr3_nt: TGTGCCAGCAGCCCAGGGACTAGCGGGAGTCGCCCCTACAATGAGCAGTTCTTC

clone_size: -
d_call: TRBD1
j_call: TRBJ1-5
v_call: TRBV4-2
cdr3_aa: CASSHLRDRGLQPQHF
cdr3_nt: TGTGCCAGCAGCCACCTCCGGGACAGGGGTCTCCAGCCCCAGCATTTT

clone_size: -
d_call: TRBD1
j_call: TRBJ1-2
v_call: TRBV25-1
cdr3_aa: CASSGTGMHGYTF
cdr3_nt: TGTGCCAGCAGTGGGACAGGGATGCACGGCTACACCTTC

clone_size: once
d_call: TRBD1
j_call: TRBJ1-1
v_call: TRBV19
cdr3_aa: CASSHDRGTEAFF
cdr3_nt: TGTGCCAGTAGTCATGACAGGGGCACTGAAGCTTTCTTT

clone_size: -
d_call: -
j_call: TRBJ1-2
v_call: TRBV13
cdr3_aa: CASSSGGAHYGYTF
cdr3_nt: TGTGCCAGCAGCTCCGGGGGAGCTCACTATGGCTACACCTTC

clone_size: -
d_call: TRBD1
j_call: TRBJ1-2
v_call: TRBV6-2/TRBV6-3
cdr3_aa: CASSYGAGGYGYTF
cdr3_nt: TGTGCCAGCAGTTACGGGGCAGGGGGATATGGCTACACCTTC

clone_size: few
d_call: TRBD1
j_call: TRBJ1-5
v_call: TRBV4-1
cdr3_aa: CASSQQTGMNQPQHF
cdr3_nt: TGCGCCAGCAGCCAACAGACAGGGATGAATCAGCCCCAGCATTTT

clone_size: -
d_call: -
j_call: TRBJ2-5
v_call: TRBV5-1
cdr3_aa: CASSPLGGSPRETQYF
cdr3_nt: TGCGCCAGCAGCCCCCTTGGGGGCTCCCCCAGGGAGACCCAGTACTTC

clone_size: -
d_call: -
j_call: TRBJ1-1
v_call: TRBV4-1
cdr3_aa: CASSVGQGTEAFF
cdr3_nt: TGCGCCAGCAGTGTGGGGCAAGGCACTGAAGCTTTCTTT

clone_size: once
d_call: -
j_call: TRBJ1-2
v_call: TRBV28
cdr3_aa: CASSLYRENYGYTF
cdr3_nt: TGTGCCAGCAGTTTGTACAGGGAAAACTATGGCTACACCTTC

clone_size: -
d_call: -
j_call: TRBJ1-1
v_call: TRBV30
cdr3_aa: CAWSELGILNTEAFF
cdr3_nt: TGTGCCTGGAGTGAACTCGGGATCTTAAACACTGAAGCTTTCTTT

clone_size: -
d_call: -
j_call: TRBJ1-4
v_call: TRBV28
cdr3_aa: CASSPDSSTNEKLFF
cdr3_nt: TGTGCCAGCAGTCCCGACAGCTCAACTAATGAAAAACTGTTTTTT

clone_size: -
d_call: -
j_call: TRBJ1-2
v_call: TRBV5-4
cdr3_aa: CASSPEAVRYGYTF
cdr3_nt: TGTGCCAGCAGCCCGGAGGCGGTCCGCTATGGCTACACCTTC

clone_size: -
d_call: TRBD1
j_call: TRBJ2-7
v_call: TRBV28
cdr3_aa: CASSPPGQALYEQYF
cdr3_nt: TGTGCCAGCAGCCCGCCGGGACAGGCTCTTTACGAGCAGTACTTC

clone_size: -
d_call: -
j_call: TRBJ2-5
v_call: TRBV27
cdr3_aa: CASSLRGETQYF
cdr3_nt: TGTGCCAGCAGTTTAAGAGGAGAGACCCAGTACTTC

clone_size: -
d_call: -
j_call: TRBJ2-5
v_call: TRBV4-1
cdr3_aa: CASSQKRPGETQYF
cdr3_nt: TGCGCCAGCAGCCAGAAGAGGCCAGGGGAGACCCAGTACTTC

clone_size: -
d_call: TRBD1
j_call: TRBJ1-4
v_call: TRBV5-5
cdr3_aa: CASSGRTGGLEKLFF
cdr3_nt: TGTGCCAGCAGCGGACGGACAGGGGGCCTCGAAAAACTGTTTTTT

clone_size: -
d_call: -
j_call: TRBJ2-7
v_call: TRBV7-8
cdr3_aa: CASSSQMGAAYEQYF
cdr3_nt: TGTGCCAGCAGCTCACAGATGGGTGCCGCCTACGAGCAGTACTTC

clone_size: many
d_call: -
j_call: TRBJ1-3
v_call: TRBV7-2
cdr3_aa: CASSLAGAPSGNTIYF
cdr3_nt: TGTGCCAGCAGCTTAGCGGGAGCCCCCTCTGGAAACACCATATATTTT

clone_size: -
d_call: TRBD2
j_call: TRBJ2-1
v_call: TRBV6-5
cdr3_aa: CASFMTSGRNEQFF
cdr3_nt: TGTGCCAGCTTCATGACTAGCGGGAGGAATGAGCAGTTCTTC

clone_size: -
d_call: TRBD2
j_call: TRBJ2-3
v_call: TRBV5-1
cdr3_aa: CASSREGNTQYF
cdr3_nt: TGCGCCAGCAGCCGGGAGGGAAATACGCAGTATTTT

clone_size: -
d_call: -
j_call: TRBJ1-2
v_call: TRBV27
cdr3_aa: CASSLGQFYGYTF
cdr3_nt: TGTGCCAGCAGCCTCGGACAGTTCTATGGCTACACCTTC

clone_size: -
d_call: -
j_call: TRBJ1-1
v_call: TRBV9
cdr3_aa: CASSVGPQVTVEAFF
cdr3_nt: TGTGCCAGCAGCGTAGGACCGCAGGTGACAGTCGAAGCTTTCTTT

clone_size: -
d_call: TRBD2
j_call: TRBJ2-7
v_call: TRBV19
cdr3_aa: CASSTLAGAEQYF
cdr3_nt: TGTGCCAGTAGTACACTAGCGGGAGCCGAGCAGTACTTC

clone_size: -
d_call: TRBD2
j_call: TRBJ2-7
v_call: TRBV5-5
cdr3_aa: CASSKGQDGLAGDPYEQYF
cdr3_nt: TGTGCCAGCAGCAAAGGACAGGACGGACTAGCGGGAGATCCCTACGAGCAGTACTTC

clone_size: -
d_call: -
j_call: TRBJ2-2
v_call: TRBV5-1
cdr3_aa: CASSLGLGWREDTGELFF
cdr3_nt: TGCGCCAGCAGCTTGGGACTAGGATGGAGAGAGGACACCGGGGAGCTGTTTTTT

clone_size: -
d_call: TRBD2
j_call: TRBJ2-5
v_call: TRBV4-3
cdr3_aa: CASSQTGGGQETQYF
cdr3_nt: TGCGCCAGCAGCCAAACCGGGGGGGGCCAAGAGACCCAGTACTTC

clone_size: -
d_call: TRBD1
j_call: TRBJ2-7
v_call: TRBV28
cdr3_aa: CASSLSAPQTGSDEQYF
cdr3_nt: TGTGCCAGCAGTTTATCCGCACCCCAGACAGGGTCCGACGAGCAGTACTTC

clone_size: -
d_call: -
j_call: TRBJ1-2
v_call: TRBV29-1
cdr3_aa: CSVVRGNYGYTF
cdr3_nt: TGCAGCGTTGTAAGGGGCAACTATGGCTACACCTTC

clone_size: once
d_call: -
j_call: TRBJ2-5
v_call: TRBV5-5
cdr3_aa: CASSLQVRETQYF
cdr3_nt: TGTGCCAGCAGCTTACAGGTTCGGGAGACCCAGTACTTC

clone_size: -
d_call: TRBD1
j_call: TRBJ2-1
v_call: TRBV7-2
cdr3_aa: CASSLWTGLSNEQFF
cdr3_nt: TGTGCCAGCAGCTTATGGACAGGGCTGTCCAATGAGCAGTTCTTC

clone_size: -
d_call: TRBD2
j_call: TRBJ2-1
v_call: TRBV7-2
cdr3_aa: CASSLKAGSIRSYNEQFF
cdr3_nt: TGTGCCAGCAGCTTAAAAGCGGGGTCCATTCGCTCCTACAATGAGCAGTTCTTC

clone_size: -
d_call: TRBD1
j_call: TRBJ2-1
v_call: TRBV5-1
cdr3_aa: CASSSTGGIYNEQFF
cdr3_nt: TGCGCCAGCAGTTCAACAGGGGGTATCTACAATGAGCAGTTCTTC

clone_size: -
d_call: -
j_call: TRBJ2-1
v_call: TRBV24-1
cdr3_aa: CATSDQGYNEQFF
cdr3_nt: TGTGCCACCAGTGATCAGGGGTACAATGAGCAGTTCTTC

clone_size: -
d_call: -
j_call: TRBJ2-1
v_call: TRBV24-1
cdr3_aa: CATSDLRGAYNEQFF
cdr3_nt: TGTGCCACCAGTGACCTCAGGGGTGCCTACAATGAGCAGTTCTTC

clone_size: -
d_call: -
j_call: TRBJ1-1
v_call: TRBV9
cdr3_aa: CASSVEVGGSTEAFF
cdr3_nt: TGTGCCAGCAGCGTAGAGGTAGGGGGTAGCACTGAAGCTTTCTTT

clone_size: -
d_call: TRBD1
j_call: TRBJ1-2
v_call: TRBV14
cdr3_aa: CASSQPGQGYYGYTF
cdr3_nt: TGTGCCAGCAGCCAACCCGGACAGGGCTACTATGGCTACACCTTC

clone_size: -
d_call: -
j_call: TRBJ1-6
v_call: TRBV11-2
cdr3_aa: CASSPLEGSSLHF
cdr3_nt: TGTGCCAGCAGCCCCCTGGAGGGTTCCTCTCTCCACTTT

clone_size: -
d_call: TRBD1
j_call: TRBJ2-6
v_call: TRBV19
cdr3_aa: CASSITGTVSGANVLTF
cdr3_nt: TGTGCCAGTAGTATTACCGGGACAGTCTCTGGGGCCAACGTCCTGACTTTC

clone_size: -
d_call: TRBD1
j_call: TRBJ1-5
v_call: TRBV6-5
cdr3_aa: CASSADRGYNQPQHF
cdr3_nt: TGTGCCAGCAGCGCGGACAGGGGGTACAATCAGCCCCAGCATTTT

clone_size: -
d_call: TRBD1
j_call: TRBJ2-2
v_call: TRBV7-3
cdr3_aa: CASSPRQGLEGELFF
cdr3_nt: TGTGCCAGCAGCCCCCGACAGGGTCTCGAAGGGGAGCTGTTTTTT

clone_size: -
d_call: -
j_call: TRBJ1-1
v_call: TRBV30
cdr3_aa: CAWYLGGVTEAFF
cdr3_nt: TGTGCCTGGTATCTTGGGGGCGTCACTGAAGCTTTCTTT

clone_size: -
d_call: -
j_call: TRBJ1-1
v_call: TRBV5-4
cdr3_aa: CASSLPGNTEAFF
cdr3_nt: TGTGCCAGCAGCTTGCCAGGGAACACTGAAGCTTTCTTT

clone_size: -
d_call: -
j_call: TRBJ2-2
v_call: TRBV3-1/TRBV3-2
cdr3_aa: CASSLDNTGELFF
cdr3_nt: TGTGCCAGCAGTCTAGATAACACCGGGGAGCTGTTTTTT

clone_size: -
d_call: TRBD1
j_call: TRBJ2-1
v_call: TRBV7-8
cdr3_aa: CASSRGAGQGLGNEQFF
cdr3_nt: TGTGCCAGCAGCCGAGGAGCGGGACAGGGCCTGGGGAATGAGCAGTTCTTC

clone_size: -
d_call: -
j_call: TRBJ2-3
v_call: TRBV7-2
cdr3_aa: CASSPQVFRTDTQYF
cdr3_nt: TGTGCCAGCAGCCCCCAGGTTTTCCGCACAGATACGCAGTATTTT

clone_size: -
d_call: TRBD2
j_call: TRBJ2-1
v_call: TRBV30
cdr3_aa: CAWRRGLATEQFF
cdr3_nt: TGTGCCTGGAGGAGGGGACTAGCGACTGAGCAGTTCTTC

clone_size: many
d_call: TRBD1
j_call: TRBJ1-2
v_call: TRBV5-5
cdr3_aa: CASSLVLGGAYGYTF
cdr3_nt: TGTGCCAGCAGCTTGGTGTTAGGGGGCGCCTATGGCTACACCTTC

clone_size: once
d_call: TRBD2
j_call: TRBJ2-1
v_call: TRBV7-8
cdr3_aa: CASSTRTSGRGSSSYNEQFF
cdr3_nt: TGTGCCAGCAGCACCCGGACTAGCGGGAGAGGTTCGAGCTCCTACAATGAGCAGTTCTTC

clone_size: -
d_call: -
j_call: TRBJ2-1
v_call: TRBV7-9
cdr3_aa: CASGAGDEQFF
cdr3_nt: TGTGCCAGCGGCGCAGGGGATGAGCAGTTCTTC